This T cell receptor beta chain is drawn from a study of blood T cell repertoires in COVID-19 (dated by TCRdb to 2020 to 2022). For the wider study: Samples covering the acute and convalescent phases of COVID-19 were provided by collaborators in the United States, Italy and Spain. The prospective study material was composed of cDNA or gDNA derived from T cells, B-cell-depleted T cells, or PBMCs. The repertoires were released in a freely available public database meant as a resource for research on the immune response to SARS-CoV-2. Where available, HLA class I and class II types were obtained from metadata supplied by the sample provider rather than from assay-based typing. Samples came from the ongoing ImmuneRACE study (first 160 participants) plus 1,254 subjects from 6 global collaborators. Deeply sampled blood TCRbeta repertoires from subjects exposed to, actively infected with, or recovered from COVID-19 were included in the dataset. A de-identified subject ID, COVID-19 status, age in years and sex were almost always included in the sample metadata. The research as a whole found: The quantity of clinical and demographic metadata differed by source and by participant and was supplied without curation.

The immunoSEQ Assay, a bias-controlled multiplex PCR, was used to amplify TCRbeta CDR3 regions from genomic DNA. The study's processing was this. Within the assay, amplification of reference gene primers was used to estimate how many nucleated cells each sample contained. Sequence reads were collapsed and filtered to measure the absolute abundance of every unique TCRbeta CDR3 rearrangement. For each sample, productive Simpson clonality was calculated by taking the square root of Simpson's diversity index across productive rearrangements. As stored in TCRdb, this immuneACCESS dataset retains in-frame rearrangements with V and J assigned. A fraction of the clones does not appear; measured against another copy, unresolved V genes explain less than half of the discrepancy, and the remainder lacks a known reason. V, J and clone size reflect that table, while D and trimming were determined from the DNA. This sample gives about 50,000 clones in total; 80% to 95% of them show up just once. The ten largest clones take up roughly 4.2% of the sample.

The CDR3 goes from the cysteine to the phenylalanine over 16 residues. Only CDR3 DNA remains: 48 bases, in frame from the first base. The germline V and J ends show losses of 4 bases and 2 bases respectively, and no gene match explains 9 bases of the junction. CDR1 SGHRS and CDR2 YFSETQ are derived from the germline V gene. The collaborating institutions used their own protocols to collect whole blood in K2EDTA tubes. For TCRbeta analysis, collaborators shipped samples as frozen whole blood, isolated PBMCs, or DNA extracted from either of those sample types. Comment on this clone: No cognate antigen has been identified for it. Per-nucleotide qualities are absent, and no much larger clonotype sits a single base away.

The chain is made from TRBV5-1 and TRBJ2-3; the junction holds 8 bases that match TRBD2. This clonotype was sampled from a man in his fifties with active COVID-19. Sequencing input: peripheral blood. The nucleotide sequence is given as TGCGCCAGCAGCCCCCAGCGGGGGCCAGCCACAGATACGCAGTATTTT. The encoded protein is CASSPQRGPATDTQYF.